This T cell receptor beta chain was captured in a study of blood T cell repertoires in COVID-19. As for the study in general: Some COVID-19 samples were acute and others convalescent; all came from the United States, Italy and Spain. T cells, B-cell-depleted T cells, or PBMCs provided the cDNA or gDNA that served as material.

The CDR3 is 16 amino acids. Germline V gene sequence: CDR1 LGHNA, CDR2 YSLEER. The ends were cut back, 1 base at V and 2 bases at J, with 13 bases in the middle. Study processing details: Estimation of nucleated cell counts relied on the amplification of reference gene primers. The repertoire was sequenced with immunoSEQ multiplex PCR; TCRdb's copy has only in-frame clones and lacks some. V and J calls and clone size come straight from that table; D and trimming were deduced from the DNA. This sample has about 66,000 clones; around 82% occur once, and the top ten carry more than 6.5%. This clone has just a few counts.

This chain links TRBV4-3 with TRBJ2-3, with unresolved D. Sequencing was performed on peripheral blood. The receptor's source is a man in his 60s with acute or convalescent COVID-19. CDR3 sequence reads: CASSQALFWHTDTQYF. The CDR3 DNA sequence: TGCGCCAGCAGCCAAGCTCTCTTTTGGCACACAGATACGCAGTATTTT.